These 26 T cell receptor beta chains originate from one sample sequenced in a study of cytomegalovirus exposure and HLA in healthy donors. 60 Vbeta and 13 Jbeta primers were used in PCR. Clones were sequenced by immunoSEQ multiplex PCR, and TCRdb holds only the in-frame ones, with some missing. The data contain 150,000 to 200,000 clones, 79% of them seen just once; the ten biggest clones take up 4.4%. Sequencing was done on a sample of PBMCs. All receptors come from a woman in her thirties in good health and CMV-seropositive.

The chain recombines TRBV11-2 with TRBJ2-1, with 12 bases identical to TRBD2. This CDR3 region has 14 residues. The trim removed 7 bases at V and 9 bases at J, leaving 7 bases unmatched. Per the germline V gene, CDR1 is SGHAT and CDR2 is FQNNGV. The CDR3 bases are TGTGCCAGCATCCCTAGCGGGGGGGCCAGTGAGCAGTTCTTC. Its translation: CASIPSGGASEQFF.

The V gene is TRBV7-6, the J gene TRBJ1-5; 7 bases are a match to TRBD1. The CDR3 loop spans 13 amino acids. Germline V lookup: CDR1 SGHVS, CDR2 FNYEAQ. J lost 2 bases, V lost 5 bases, and 0 bases had no gene match. CDR3 sequence: CASSQGGNQPQHF. The CDR3 DNA is TGTGCCAGCAGCCAGGGGGGCAATCAGCCCCAGCATTTT.

The rearrangement uses TRBV11-3 and TRBJ2-1; D is ambiguous. The V and J ends lost 9 bases and 5 bases respectively, with 17 bases between them. CDR1 and CDR2 from the germline V gene are SGHNT and YENEEA. The CDR3 spans 14 residues. The CDR3 DNA sequence: TGTGCCAGTCGCTTGGGTTGGCGGAACAATGAGCAGTTCTTC. Its translation: CASRLGWRNNEQFF.

V and J are TRBV7-8 and TRBJ2-3, with TRBD2 matching over 14 bases. Germline V gene sequence: CDR1 SGHVS, CDR2 FQNEAQ. This CDR3 is built from 15 residues. The V gene end was trimmed by 6 bases and the J gene end by 3 bases; junction bases not matched to a gene: 2. CDR3 residues: CASRGTSGSTDTQYF. In nucleotides, the CDR3 is TGTGCCAGCAGGGGGACTAGCGGGAGTACAGATACGCAGTATTTT.

DNA of the CDR3: TGCGCCAGCAGCAAGGGACTAGCGGGGGGGCCTACAGATACGCAGTATTTT. Amino acid sequence: CASSKGLAGGPTDTQYF. V usage is TRBV5-1 and J usage is TRBJ2-3; 16 bases fit TRBD2. CDR3 length: 17 amino acids. Germline-derived CDR1 and CDR2 are SGHRS and YFSETQ. V dropped 4 bases and J dropped 3; count of bases not matched to a gene: 5.

The J gene is TRBJ2-7, the V gene TRBV19; 9 bases line up with TRBD2. The CDR3 runs to 15 residues. CDR1 is LNHDA and CDR2 is SQIVND in the germline V gene (reference sequence). V lost 3 bases to trimming and J lost 1 base; unmatched junction nucleotides: 4. In DNA form, the CDR3 reads TGTGCCAGTAGTATGGGTAGCGGGAGTTCCTACGAGCAGTACTTC. Its translation: CASSMGSGSSYEQYF.

The CDR3, as DNA: TGTGCCAGCAGCGTAGGCGGGAGGACACGAGGTACGCAGTATTTT. This sequence encodes CASSVGGRTRGTQYF. The rearrangement links TRBV9 to TRBJ2-3; 8 nucleotides align to TRBD2. The CDR3 has 15 residues. Losses at the gene ends were 0 bases for V and 8 bases for J; bases not matched to a gene: 8. CDR1 is SGDLS and CDR2 is YYNGEE in the germline V gene.

This clone turned up a few times. The rearrangement joins TRBV6-1 to TRBJ2-1; TRBD1 matches at 9 bases. V shed 4 bases, J shed 8 bases, and the junction held 12 bases outside the gene matches. Germline V gene data show CDR1 as MNHNS and CDR2 as SASEGT. The CDR3 runs to 16 residues. In DNA form, the CDR3 reads TGTGCCAGCAGTGGGGGTTGGGGACAGGGTTGGCATGAGCAGTTCTTC. Translated, it gives CASSGGWGQGWHEQFF.

The chain is built from TRBV30 and TRBJ1-5; D gene uncertain. V lost 0 bases and J 0 bases, leaving 18 bases between the germline ends. The CDR3 is made up of 18 amino acids. CDR1 is GTSNPN and CDR2 is SVGIG in the germline V gene (reference sequence). In DNA form, the CDR3 reads TGTGCCTGGAGTGTACGAAAAAGGTCGGCGGATAGCAATCAGCCCCAGCATTTT. This encodes CAWSVRKRSADSNQPQHF. The full variable domain, in which reference TRBV30 and TRBJ1-5 provide the parts outside the CDR3, is SQTIHQWPATLVQPVGSPLSLECTVEGTSNPNLYWYRQAAGRGLQLLFYSVGIGQISSEVPQNLSASRPQDRQFILSSKKLLLSDSGFYLCAWSVRKRSADSNQPQHFGDGTRLSIL.

The CDR3 reads CASSVVAIRGGNQPQHF. DNA of the CDR3: TGTGCCAGCAGCGTAGTAGCCATCAGGGGGGGCAATCAGCCCCAGCATTTT. The J gene is TRBJ1-5, the V gene TRBV9; 7 positions agree with TRBD1. There are 17 residues in the CDR3. Trimming removed 0 bases from V and 2 bases from J; junction bases left unmatched: 8. From germline, CDR1 is SGDLS and CDR2 YYNGEE.

On this clone: Other DNA sequences in the sample encode the same CDR3. The chain has TRBV6-5 and TRBJ1-1; 7 positions agree with TRBD1. Trimming cost V 5 bases and J 4 bases; bases outside gene matches: 1. The V gene's germline CDR1 is MNHEY and CDR2 SVGAGI. CDR3 size: 12 residues. CDR3 loop: CASSPGGTEAFF. The CDR3 coding sequence is TGTGCCAGCAGTCCAGGGGGCACTGAAGCTTTCTTT.

This chain uses TRBV29-1 with TRBJ2-7, with D unclear. Germline CDR1 is SQVTM and CDR2 is ANQGSEA. The CDR3 contains 11 residues. Trimming took off 4 bases at V and 1 base at J, with 5 bases between the two ends. This CDR3 reads CSVVGSYEQYF. The DNA for the CDR3 is TGCAGCGTTGTCGGGTCCTACGAGCAGTACTTC.

The DNA for the CDR3 is TGTGCCACGAATGGGGCAGGGGGCAGAGGAGAGACCCAGTACTTC. Translated, it gives CATNGAGGRGETQYF. The gene calls are TRBV19 and TRBJ2-5; 8 bases match TRBD1. CDR1 is LNHDA and CDR2 is SQIVND in the germline V gene (reference sequence). This CDR3 has 15 amino acids. The V and J ends lost 10 bases and 4 bases, in that order; junction bases with no gene match: 14.

The V and J genes are TRBV6-6 and TRBJ2-7; 12 bases line up with TRBD1. With V trimmed by 7 bases and J by 4 bases, 8 bases remained unmatched. Germline V gene lookup returns CDR1 MNHNY and CDR2 SVGAGI (reference sequence). The CDR3 loop spans 15 amino acids. DNA for the CDR3: TGTGCCAGCACGGAATGGGGACAGGGGGCTTACGAGCAGTACTTC. Translating it yields CASTEWGQGAYEQYF.

The CDR3 loop is CASSPAGQGDGFTDTQYF. For the CDR3, the DNA is TGTGCCAGCAGTCCCGCCGGCCAGGGGGATGGTTTCACAGATACGCAGTATTTT. The genes are TRBV27 and TRBJ2-3; 7 nucleotides line up with TRBD1. With 5 bases clipped from V and 2 bases from J, the junction kept 16 bases outside the gene matches. CDR3 length equals 18 residues. Per the germline V gene, CDR1 is MNHEY and CDR2 is SMNVEV (reference sequence).

The rearrangement uses TRBV7-6 and TRBJ1-2, with 8 bases fitting TRBD1. This CDR3 region has 14 residues. Germline CDR1 SGHVS, CDR2 FNYEAQ. With 5 bases clipped from V and 3 bases from J, the junction kept 5 bases outside the gene matches. The CDR3 spells CASSRSTGDYGYTF. CDR3 bases: TGTGCCAGCAGCCGATCGACAGGGGACTATGGCTACACCTTC.

This chain uses TRBV5-1 with TRBJ2-1; the D is unclear. The CDR3 loop spans 14 amino acids. Germline CDR1 reads SGHRS; CDR2 reads YFSETQ. Between the trimmed V and J ends, which lost 4 bases and 5 bases, there was a span of 13 bases. The CDR3, as DNA: TGCGCCAGCAGCCAATTCGTAACGGACAATGAGCAGTTCTTC. Translation: CASSQFVTDNEQFF.

The V call is TRBV11-3, the J call TRBJ1-1; TRBD1 is a possible D gene (5 bases). The CDR3 consists of 14 residues. From germline, CDR1 is SGHNT and CDR2 YENEEA. Trimming took 3 bases from V and 5 from J, leaving 13 bases between them. The CDR3 coding sequence is TGTGCCAGCAGCTTGGGGGGATGGGGGACTGAAGCTTTCTTT. This sequence encodes CASSLGGWGTEAFF. Combining the CDR3 with reference TRBV11-3 and TRBJ1-1 gives the whole variable domain EAGVVQSPRYKIIEKKQPVAFWCNPISGHNTLYWYLQNLGQGPELLIRYENEEAVDDSQLPKDRFSAERLKGVDSTLKIQPAELGDSAVYLCASSLGGWGTEAFFGQGTRLTVV.

The chain carries TRBV11-2 and TRBJ1-5; D not resolved. Per the germline V gene, CDR1 is SGHAT and CDR2 is FQNNGV. The CDR3 is made up of 15 amino acids. V was pared by 0 bases and J by 7 bases, with 13 bases between. CDR3 region: CASSLDLAGWQPQHF. The CDR3 DNA follows: TGTGCCAGCAGCTTAGATCTTGCAGGTTGGCAGCCCCAGCATTTT.

The rearrangement joins TRBV19 to TRBJ2-1; D is ambiguous. V lost 1 base and J lost 0, with 4 bases in between. The CDR3 totals 14 residues. Germline CDR1 is LNHDA and CDR2 is SQIVND (reference sequence). The CDR3 here is CASSIASSYNEQFF. The CDR3 DNA is TGTGCCAGTAGTATAGCGAGCTCCTACAATGAGCAGTTCTTC. The full variable domain, completed using reference TRBV19 and TRBJ2-1, is DGGITQSPKYLFRKEGQNVTLSCEQNLNHDAMYWYRQDPGQGLRLIYYSQIVNDFQKGDIAEGYSVSREKKESFPLTVTSAQKNPTAFYLCASSIASSYNEQFFGPGTRLTVL.

The V call is TRBV5-1, the J call TRBJ2-3; 10 nucleotides match TRBD1. The CDR3 length is 15 residues. The germline CDR1 and CDR2 sequences are SGHRS and YFSETQ. The V segment lost 4 bases and the J segment 1 base; nucleotides outside the gene matches: 3. CDR3 in amino acids: CASSIGQGGTDTQYF. In nucleotides, the CDR3 is TGCGCCAGCAGCATAGGACAGGGGGGCACAGATACGCAGTATTTT.

The chain joins TRBV5-4 to TRBJ2-7, with 7 bases matching TRBD1. The germline V gene encodes CDR1 SGHNT and CDR2 YYREEE (reference sequence). This CDR3 is 16 amino acids long. After removal of 4 bases from V and 1 base from J, the junction contained 11 bases not matched to a gene. The CDR3 coding sequence is TGTGCCAGCAGCACCGGCTTCGGGACAGTTTCCTACGAGCAGTACTTC. Amino acids: CASSTGFGTVSYEQYF.

This clone has a single count. V and J are TRBV6-5 and TRBJ1-1; the D is unclear. CDR1 and CDR2 (germline): MNHEY, SVGAGI. V gave up 0 bases and J gave up 5 bases, with 7 bases separating them. The length of the CDR3 is 13 residues. CDR3 sequence reads: CASSYSSRTEAFF. In DNA, the CDR3 is TGTGCCAGCAGTTACTCGAGTCGTACTGAAGCTTTCTTT.

The V and J genes are TRBV11-2 and TRBJ2-3; TRBD2 matches 11 bases. V lost 6 bases and J lost 6; bases outside the gene matches: 11. CDR1 is SGHAT and CDR2 is FQNNGV in the germline V gene. CDR3 size: 16 residues. The CDR3 coding sequence is TGTGCCAGCAGACACTTACTAGCGGGAGCATCCGATACGCAGTATTTT. Amino acids: CASRHLLAGASDTQYF.

V and J are TRBV6-1 and TRBJ2-3; 7 positions match TRBD2. After removal of 7 bases from V and 6 bases from J, the junction contained 4 bases not matched to a gene. The CDR3 runs to 12 residues. Per the germline V gene, CDR1 is MNHNS and CDR2 is SASEGT. The CDR3 loop is CASNSAGDTQYF. For the CDR3, the DNA is TGTGCCAGCAATTCAGCGGGGGATACGCAGTATTTT.

This clone has more than one count but fewer than ten. The gene calls are TRBV5-8 and TRBJ1-6, with 9 bases that match TRBD1. Per germline, CDR1 SGHTS and CDR2 YDEGEE. The trim removed 5 bases at V and 9 bases at J, leaving 9 bases unmatched. This CDR3 spans 15 amino acids. CDR3 loop: CASSQEGTGSSPLHF. The CDR3 bases are TGTGCCAGCAGTCAAGAAGGGACAGGGAGTTCACCCCTCCACTTT.